The 15 T cell receptor beta chains in this list originate from one sample, sequenced in a study of T cell responses to AZD1222 COVID-19 vaccine. Here immunoSEQ multiplex PCR was the method, and the copy in TCRdb shows in-frame clones only, minus some. The sample lists about 120,000 clones, approximately 90% occurring once. The sample consisted of peripheral blood, taken 28 days after the second AZD1222 dose. These receptors were taken from an adult who received the AZD1222 COVID-19 vaccine.

The rearrangement links TRBV4-1 to TRBJ1-4; D may be TRBD1 (5 bases). Looked up from germline, CDR1 is MGHRA and CDR2 is YSYEKL. CDR3 length: 13 amino acids. Trimming shortened V by 4 bases and J by 10 bases, and 13 bases separated the two germline ends. CDR3 region: CASSLLGVGKLFF. The CDR3 DNA is TGCGCCAGCAGCCTCTTAGGGGTGGGAAAACTGTTTTTT.

The rearrangement links TRBV6-5 to TRBJ2-5; D possibly corresponds to TRBD2 (6 bases). V gave up 2 bases and J gave up 5 bases, with 9 bases separating them. The germline gives CDR1 MNHEY, CDR2 SVGAGI. The CDR3 spans 13 residues. CDR3 protein: CASSYARGETQYF. Here the CDR3 DNA reads TGTGCCAGCAGTTACGCTCGGGGGGAGACCCAGTACTTC.

The chain joins TRBV6-4 to TRBJ1-5, with no clear D. V was cut by 5 bases and J by 8 bases, with 13 bases left in between. CDR1 and CDR2 from the germline V gene are MRHNA and SNTAGT. The CDR3 is 13 residues long. The CDR3 bases are TGTGCCAGCAGTCCGACTGGTATTGAGCCCCAGCATTTT. Residues: CASSPTGIEPQHF.

V gene TRBV5-1 combines with J gene TRBJ1-1; D is uncertain. V lost 0 bases and J 1 base, leaving 7 bases between the germline ends. The germline V gene has CDR1 SGHRS and CDR2 YFSETQ. This CDR3 spans 14 amino acids. In DNA, the CDR3 is TGCGCCAGCAGCTTGGACCCAGGGAACACTGAAGCTTTCTTT. It yields the protein CASSLDPGNTEAFF.

This clone was seen just once. The V call is TRBV27, the J call TRBJ2-7, with TRBD1 identical over 9 bases. CDR3 size: 15 residues. Germline V lookup: CDR1 MNHEY, CDR2 SMNVEV (reference sequence). J gave up 5 bases and V 9 bases, and 14 bases lay outside the gene matches. The CDR3 bases are TGTGCCAGTTCCCTCACCGGGACAGGGTACCACGAGCAGTACTTC. Amino acid sequence: CASSLTGTGYHEQYF.

The V and J genes are TRBV7-2 and TRBJ2-2; D may be TRBD1 or TRBD2 (6 bases each). This CDR3 is 14 amino acids long. Deletions cut 0 bases from V and 6 bases from J, with 8 bases between. The germline CDR1 and CDR2 sequences are SGHTA and FQGNSA. The CDR3 region is CASSLAGGAGELFF. CDR3 in DNA: TGTGCCAGCAGCTTAGCGGGGGGCGCCGGGGAGCTGTTTTTT.

In this sample, this clone turned up once. The chain has TRBV21-1 and TRBJ1-3. TRBV21-1 is designated a pseudogene. This CDR3 comprises 17 residues. DNA of the CDR3: TGTGCCAGCAGCAAACCCCCGGGGGAGTCCCCTGGAAACACCATATATTTT. Protein: CASSKPPGESPGNTIYF.

The J gene is TRBJ2-5, the V gene TRBV10-3; TRBD1 aligns across 9 bases. The J segment lost 3 bases and the V segment lost 2 bases, leaving 4 bases of the junction unmatched. Germline assignment: CDR1 ENHRY and CDR2 SYGVKD. The length of the CDR3 is 15 residues. CDR3 amino acids: CAISEPRTGEETQYF. DNA of the CDR3: TGTGCCATCAGTGAGCCCCGGACAGGGGAAGAGACCCAGTACTTC.

The chain couples TRBV20-1 to TRBJ1-6; tentatively, D is TRBD1 (5 bases). The V gene lost 3 bases and the J gene lost 5 bases, with 11 bases spanning the gap. Germline CDR1 reads DFQATT; CDR2 reads SNEGSKA (reference sequence). This CDR3 region has 14 residues. The CDR3 bases are TGCAGTGCTAGTTCCGGGACGGATAATTCACCCCTCCACTTT. Its protein is CSASSGTDNSPLHF.

The chain joins TRBV25-1 to TRBJ2-2; the match to TRBD2 covers 7 bases. Germline V lookup: CDR1 MGHDK, CDR2 SYGVNS. This CDR3 spans 12 amino acids. J lost 7 bases, V lost 4 bases, and 0 bases had no gene match. In DNA form, the CDR3 reads TGTGCCAGCAGTGGCGGGGGCGGGGAGCTGTTTTTT. Its protein product is CASSGGGGELFF.

This chain uses TRBV20-1 with TRBJ1-5; 7 positions match TRBD1. The CDR3 contains 11 residues. Germline V gene sequence: CDR1 DFQATT, CDR2 SNEGSKA (reference sequence). V was pared by 6 bases and J by 9 bases, with 5 bases of the junction left unmatched. The CDR3 bases are TGCAGTGCCAGACAGGGAGGGCCCCAGCATTTT. Protein sequence: CSARQGGPQHF.

The chain uses TRBV6-1 and TRBJ2-5; 10 bases fit TRBD2. The length of the CDR3 is 16 residues. Germline V gene sequence: CDR1 MNHNS, CDR2 SASEGT. J was trimmed by 0 bases and V by 2 bases; bases with no gene match: 3. The CDR3 loop reads CASSENTSGNQETQYF. CDR3 bases: TGTGCCAGCAGTGAAAATACTAGCGGGAACCAAGAGACCCAGTACTTC.

This clone appeared a single time. J is TRBJ2-7 and V is TRBV7-2; 11 bases are shared with TRBD2. The CDR3 covers 15 residues. Germline CDR1 reads SGHTA; CDR2 reads FQGNSA. With 4 bases clipped from V and 2 bases from J, the junction kept 4 bases outside the gene matches. CDR3 protein: CASSSIAGGTYEQYF. The CDR3 DNA follows: TGTGCCAGCAGCTCAATAGCGGGGGGGACCTACGAGCAGTACTTC.

The chain carries TRBV11-2 and TRBJ2-7, with 9 bases that match TRBD1. Losses at the gene ends were 6 bases for V and 3 bases for J; bases not matched to a gene: 9. The germline CDR1 and CDR2 sequences are SGHAT and FQNNGV. CDR3 length: 15 amino acids. The chain's CDR3 is CASRYAGTGIYEQYF. In nucleotides, the CDR3 is TGTGCCAGCAGGTACGCCGGGACAGGGATCTACGAGCAGTACTTC.

This clone was seen a single time. V and J are TRBV4-3 and TRBJ1-5; D might be TRBD1 (5 bases). CDR3 length: 16 residues. Germline CDR1 is LGHNA and CDR2 is YSLEER. The ends were cut back, 4 bases at V and 1 base at J, with 14 bases in the middle. The CDR3 sequence: CASSRPGLESNQPQHF. DNA of the CDR3: TGCGCCAGCAGCCGTCCGGGACTTGAAAGCAATCAGCCCCAGCATTTT.